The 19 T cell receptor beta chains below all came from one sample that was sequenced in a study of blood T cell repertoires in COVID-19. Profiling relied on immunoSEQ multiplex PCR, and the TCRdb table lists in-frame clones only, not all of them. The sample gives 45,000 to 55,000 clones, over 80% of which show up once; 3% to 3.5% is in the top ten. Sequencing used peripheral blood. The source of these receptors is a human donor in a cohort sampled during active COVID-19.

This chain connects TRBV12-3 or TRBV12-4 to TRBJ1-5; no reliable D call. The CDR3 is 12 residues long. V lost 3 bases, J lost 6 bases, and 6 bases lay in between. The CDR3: CASSFMSQPQHF. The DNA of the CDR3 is TGTGCCAGCAGTTTTATGAGTCAGCCCCAGCATTTT.

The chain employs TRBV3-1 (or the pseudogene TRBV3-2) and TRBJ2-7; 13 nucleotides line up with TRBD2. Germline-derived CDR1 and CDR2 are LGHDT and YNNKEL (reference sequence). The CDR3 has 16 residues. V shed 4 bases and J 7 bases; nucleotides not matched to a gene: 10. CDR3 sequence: CASSLLAGGPPREQYF. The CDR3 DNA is TGTGCCAGCAGCCTACTAGCGGGAGGGCCCCCGCGGGAGCAGTACTTC.

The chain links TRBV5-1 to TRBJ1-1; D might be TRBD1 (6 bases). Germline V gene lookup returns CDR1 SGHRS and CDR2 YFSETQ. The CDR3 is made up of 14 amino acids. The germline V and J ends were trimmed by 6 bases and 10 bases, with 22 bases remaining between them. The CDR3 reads CASTSVPRGGGAFF. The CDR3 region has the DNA TGCGCCAGCACCTCCGTTCCCAGGGGTGGAGGAGCTTTCTTT. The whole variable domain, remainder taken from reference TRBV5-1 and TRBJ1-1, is KAGVTQTPRYLIKTRGQQVTLSCSPISGHRSVSWYQQTPGQGLQFLFEYFSETQRNKGNFPGRFSGRQFSNSRSEMNVSTLELGDSALYLCASTSVPRGGGAFFGQGTRLTVV.

The CDR3 region has the DNA TGCGCCAGCAGCTTCGGACAGAGAACTAGCACAGATACGCAGTATTTT. Protein sequence: CASSFGQRTSTDTQYF. The V and J genes are TRBV5-1 and TRBJ2-3, with D perhaps matching TRBD1 (6 bases). This CDR3 is 16 amino acids long. The germline gives CDR1 SGHRS, CDR2 YFSETQ. Between the trimmed V and J ends, which lost 2 bases and 0 bases, there was a span of 13 bases.

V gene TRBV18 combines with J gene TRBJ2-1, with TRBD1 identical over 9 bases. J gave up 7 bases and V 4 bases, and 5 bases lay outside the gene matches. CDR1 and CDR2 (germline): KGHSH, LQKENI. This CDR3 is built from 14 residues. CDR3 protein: CASSQDRGGNEQFF. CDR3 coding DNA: TGTGCCAGCTCACAGGACAGGGGAGGAAATGAGCAGTTCTTC.

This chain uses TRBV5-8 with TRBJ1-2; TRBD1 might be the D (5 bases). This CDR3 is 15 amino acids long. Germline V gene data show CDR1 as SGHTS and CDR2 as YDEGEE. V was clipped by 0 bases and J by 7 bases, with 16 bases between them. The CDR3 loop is CASSLVSGGKGGYTF. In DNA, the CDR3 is TGTGCCAGCAGCTTGGTATCCGGGGGAAAGGGTGGCTACACCTTC.

CDR3 DNA sequence: TGTGCCAGCAGCCGGGGGACACTCGAGCAGTACTTC. Protein: CASSRGTLEQYF. The genes are TRBV3-1 (or the pseudogene TRBV3-2) and TRBJ2-7; tentatively, D is TRBD1 (6 bases). There are 12 residues in the CDR3. Germline values: CDR1 LGHDT, CDR2 YNNKEL (reference sequence). With 4 bases removed from V and 6 bases from J, the gap between germline ends came to 10 bases.

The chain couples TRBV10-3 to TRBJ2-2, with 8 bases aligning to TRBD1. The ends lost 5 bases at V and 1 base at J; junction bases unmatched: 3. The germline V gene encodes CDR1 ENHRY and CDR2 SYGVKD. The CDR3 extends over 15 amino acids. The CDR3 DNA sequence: TGTGCCATCAGTACAGGACAGGGGAACACCGGGGAGCTGTTTTTT. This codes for CAISTGQGNTGELFF.

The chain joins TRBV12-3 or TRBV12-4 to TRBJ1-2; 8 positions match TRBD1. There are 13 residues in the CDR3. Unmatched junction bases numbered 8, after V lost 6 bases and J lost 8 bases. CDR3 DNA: TGTGCCAGCAGCAATGGACAGGGCGGGGGCTACACCTTC. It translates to CASSNGQGGGYTF.

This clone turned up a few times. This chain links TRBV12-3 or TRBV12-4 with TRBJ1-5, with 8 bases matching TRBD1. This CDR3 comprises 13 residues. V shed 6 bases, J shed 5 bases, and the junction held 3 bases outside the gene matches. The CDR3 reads CASRTGGDQPQHF. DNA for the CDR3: TGTGCCAGCAGAACAGGGGGGGATCAGCCCCAGCATTTT.

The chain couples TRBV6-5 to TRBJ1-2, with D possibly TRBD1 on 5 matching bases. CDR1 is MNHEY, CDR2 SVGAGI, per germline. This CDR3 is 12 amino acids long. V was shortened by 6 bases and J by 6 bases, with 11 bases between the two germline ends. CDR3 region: CASRPTRDGYTF. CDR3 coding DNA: TGTGCCAGCAGACCTACCAGGGATGGCTACACCTTC.

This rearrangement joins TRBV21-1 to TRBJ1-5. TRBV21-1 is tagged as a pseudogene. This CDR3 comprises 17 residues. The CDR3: CASSKLCIFRGNQPQHF. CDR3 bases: TGTGCCAGCAGCAAATTGTGCATTTTCCGGGGAAATCAGCCCCAGCATTTT.

Here the CDR3 reads CASSGSLTGAGEKLFF. In nucleotides, the CDR3 is TGTGCCAGCAGTGGGTCCCTTACAGGGGCAGGTGAAAAACTGTTTTTT. The chain carries TRBV25-1 and TRBJ1-4, with TRBD1 matching over 7 bases. V dropped 4 bases and J dropped 7; count of bases not matched to a gene: 12. The CDR3 has 16 amino acids. Germline assignment: CDR1 MGHDK and CDR2 SYGVNS.

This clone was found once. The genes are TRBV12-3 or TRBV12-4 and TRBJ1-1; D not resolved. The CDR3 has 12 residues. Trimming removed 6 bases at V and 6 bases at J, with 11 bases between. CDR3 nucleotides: TGTGCCAGCAGCCCAGACTCTCCTGAAGCTTTCTTT. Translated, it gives CASSPDSPEAFF.

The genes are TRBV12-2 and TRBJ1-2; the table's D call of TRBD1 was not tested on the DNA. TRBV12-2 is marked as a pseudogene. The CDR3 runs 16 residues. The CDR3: CASRSRRLQANYGYTF. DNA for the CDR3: TGTGCAAGTCGCTCCCGTCGGCTCCAGGCTAACTATGGCTACACCTTC.

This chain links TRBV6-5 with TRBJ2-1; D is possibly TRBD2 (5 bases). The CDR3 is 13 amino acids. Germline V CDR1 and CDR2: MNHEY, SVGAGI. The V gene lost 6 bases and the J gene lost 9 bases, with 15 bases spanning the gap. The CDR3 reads CASRNAGGGEQFF. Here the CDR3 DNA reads TGTGCCAGCAGAAACGCGGGTGGAGGTGAGCAGTTCTTC.

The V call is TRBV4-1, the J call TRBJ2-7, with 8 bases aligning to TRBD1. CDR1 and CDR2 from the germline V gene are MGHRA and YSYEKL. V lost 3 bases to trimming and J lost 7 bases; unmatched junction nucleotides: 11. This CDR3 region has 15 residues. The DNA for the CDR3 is TGCGCCAGCAGCCAGGGGACAGGACTCGTAAGGGAGCAGTACTTC. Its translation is CASSQGTGLVREQYF.

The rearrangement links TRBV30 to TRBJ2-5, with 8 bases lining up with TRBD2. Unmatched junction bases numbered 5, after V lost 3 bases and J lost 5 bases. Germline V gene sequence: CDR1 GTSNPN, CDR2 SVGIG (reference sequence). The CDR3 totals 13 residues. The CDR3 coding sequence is TGTGCCTGGAGGGCGGGAGGAAAGGAGACCCAGTACTTC. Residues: CAWRAGGKETQYF.

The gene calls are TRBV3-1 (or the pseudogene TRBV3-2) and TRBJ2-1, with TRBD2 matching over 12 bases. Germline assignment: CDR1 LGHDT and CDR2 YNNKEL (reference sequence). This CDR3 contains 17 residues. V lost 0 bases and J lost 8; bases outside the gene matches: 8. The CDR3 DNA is TGTGCCAGCAGCCAAGATGCGTCTAGCGGGAGGGCCGATGAGCAGTTCTTC. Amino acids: CASSQDASSGRADEQFF.